This T cell receptor beta chain was found in a study of OX40 agonist ivuxolimab in advanced cancers. Study details: The eligibility criteria allowed prior anti-PD-1, anti-PD-L1 or anti-CTLA-4 therapy, and about 40% had some.

Assay: immunoSEQ multiplex PCR; the TCRdb copy retains only in-frame clones and omits some. The sample includes tens of thousands of clones, 86% of them seen just once. The receptor was derived from an adult with an advanced solid tumor such as melanoma, head and neck, liver or kidney cancer. This specimen consisted of CD4+ or CD8+ T cells sorted from blood, obtained in a trial of the OX40 agonist ivuxolimab.

This CDR3 reads CASSHTGAPWEQYF. CDR3 DNA: TGTGCCAGTAGCCACACAGGGGCGCCCTGGGAGCAGTACTTC. The chain recombines TRBV19 with TRBJ2-7, with 7 bases identical to TRBD1. V dropped 6 bases and J dropped 7; count of bases not matched to a gene: 12. Germline V CDR1 and CDR2: LNHDA, SQIVND (reference sequence). The CDR3 has 14 residues.